This T cell receptor (beta chain) derives from a study of blood T cell repertoires in COVID-19. Study-wide context: Specimens from acute and convalescent COVID-19 originated in the United States, Italy and Spain. Nucleic acid was either cDNA or gDNA, and it came from T cells, B-cell-depleted T cells, or PBMCs.

Germline-derived CDR1 and CDR2 are SGHTA and FQGTGA. The CDR3 totals 13 residues. V was clipped by 4 bases and J by 8 bases; unmatched bases: 5. How the authors handled the data: By means of reference gene primer amplification, nucleated cell counts were estimated. Libraries were prepared by immunoSEQ multiplex PCR; TCRdb keeps only in-frame clonotypes and omits some of them. The V and J calls and the clone size are those of that table, but D and trimming were determined from the DNA. The table has fewer than 60,000 clones, 86% seen once; the top ten hold about 26%. This clonotype was obtained from a woman older than 75 with acute or convalescent COVID-19. The source material was peripheral blood. This rearrangement joins TRBV7-3 to TRBJ2-1; 7 nucleotides line up with TRBD2. The CDR3, as DNA: TGTGCCAGCAGCTCTGGACTAGTCGATGAGCAGTTCTTC. Translating gives CASSSGLVDEQFF.